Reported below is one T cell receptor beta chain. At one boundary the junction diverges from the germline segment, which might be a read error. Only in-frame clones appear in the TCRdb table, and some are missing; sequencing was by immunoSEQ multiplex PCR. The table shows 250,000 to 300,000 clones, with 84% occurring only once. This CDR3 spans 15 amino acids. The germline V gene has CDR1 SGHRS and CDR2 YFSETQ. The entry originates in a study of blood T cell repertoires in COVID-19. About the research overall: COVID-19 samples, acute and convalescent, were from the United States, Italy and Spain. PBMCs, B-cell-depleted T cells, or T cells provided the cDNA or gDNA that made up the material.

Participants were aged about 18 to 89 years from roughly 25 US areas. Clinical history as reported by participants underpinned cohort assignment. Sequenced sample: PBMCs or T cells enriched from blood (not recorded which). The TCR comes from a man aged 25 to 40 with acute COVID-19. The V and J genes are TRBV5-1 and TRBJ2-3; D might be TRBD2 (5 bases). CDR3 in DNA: TGTGCCAGCAGCGGTGCTGGAGCCTTCACAGATACGCAGTATTTT. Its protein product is CASSGAGAFTDTQYF.